Presented here are 18 T cell receptor beta chains from one specimen sequenced in a study of blood T cell repertoires in COVID-19. Method: immunoSEQ multiplex PCR; TCRdb's copy keeps in-frame clones and lacks some. The data hold some 200,000 clones, with 80% to 90% observed a single time. What was sequenced was PBMCs or T cells enriched from blood (not recorded which). These receptors all stem from a man in his forties or fifties who had recovered from COVID-19.

The chain has TRBV7-9 and TRBJ1-5, with unresolved D. Per the germline V gene, CDR1 is SEHNR and CDR2 is FQNEAQ (reference sequence). The CDR3 extends over 13 amino acids. Trimming shortened V by 5 bases and J by 7 bases, and 12 bases separated the two germline ends. The CDR3 sequence: CASSPDPIQPQHF. For the CDR3, the DNA is TGTGCCAGCAGCCCAGATCCAATCCAGCCCCAGCATTTT.

This clone was picked up a small number of times. The same CDR3 can be traced to other DNA sequences in this sample. This sequence joins TRBV7-2 and TRBJ2-5; 7 bases agree with TRBD1. The V gene end was trimmed by 5 bases and the J gene end by 1 base; junction bases not matched to a gene: 4. CDR1 is SGHTA, CDR2 FQGNSA, per germline. The CDR3 runs 14 residues. The DNA for the CDR3 is TGTGCCAGCAGCCCGGGACAGCGCCAAGAGACCCAGTACTTC. Translated: CASSPGQRQETQYF. Looking up the rest from reference TRBV7-2 and TRBJ2-5 gives the full variable domain: GAGVSQSPSNKVTEKGKDVELRCDPISGHTALYWYRQSLGQGLEFLIYFQGNSAPDKSGLPSDRFSAERTGGSVSTLTIQRTQQEDSAVYLCASSPGQRQETQYFGPGTRLLVL.

The chain has TRBV7-9 and TRBJ1-1; D gene ambiguous. CDR3 length equals 12 residues. Germline V gene sequence: CDR1 SEHNR, CDR2 FQNEAQ (reference sequence). Trimming pared 7 bases from V and 4 bases from J, leaving 10 bases between. CDR3 in amino acids: CASTHSSTEAFF. The CDR3 DNA reads as TGTGCCAGCACCCACTCGAGCACTGAAGCTTTCTTT.

The sample holds a few counts of this clone. The rearrangement uses TRBV19 and TRBJ2-1, with a possible D match to TRBD2 (5 bases). Germline loops: CDR1 LNHDA, CDR2 SQIVND (reference sequence). The CDR3 is 15 amino acids. Trimming took 5 bases from V and 10 from J, leaving 21 bases between them. The CDR3 sequence: CASSDGLARVYEQFF. CDR3 nucleotides: TGTGCCAGTAGTGACGGGCTAGCTCGTGTGTACGAGCAGTTCTTC.

Notes on this clone: A junction end diverges from the germline sequence, so it may reflect a read error. The chain couples TRBV28 to TRBJ2-3; TRBD1 matches 10 bases. The CDR3 contains 15 residues. CDR1 is MDHEN and CDR2 is SYDVKM in the germline V gene. The CDR3 spells CASSLWGQGSDTQYF. CDR3 DNA sequence: TGTGCCAGCAGTCTATGGGGACAGGGGTCAGATACGCAGTATTTT. The full variable domain, completed using reference TRBV28 and TRBJ2-3, is DVKVTQSSRYLVKRTGEKVFLECVQDMDHENMFWYRQDPGLGLRLIYFSYDVKMKEKGDIPEGYSVSREKKERFSLILESASTNQTSMYLCASSLWGQGSDTQYFGPGTRLTVL.

This sequence joins TRBV20-1 and TRBJ1-2; D remains ambiguous. The germline CDR1 and CDR2 sequences are DFQATT and SNEGSKA (reference sequence). V lost 5 bases and J 0 bases, leaving 4 bases between the germline ends. The CDR3 covers 11 residues. The CDR3 nucleotides read TGCAGTGCTCTCCCTAACTATGGCTACACCTTC. Its protein is CSALPNYGYTF.

The V and J genes are TRBV28 and TRBJ1-1; 8 bases line up with TRBD1. The CDR3 is 17 amino acids. Germline CDR1 and CDR2: MDHEN and SYDVKM. V trimming: 8 bases; J trimming: 3 bases; junction bases outside the gene matches: 17. The CDR3 DNA reads TGTGCCAGCCCCCCTCCGGGACAGGCCCCCAAGGACACTGAAGCTTTCTTT. This sequence encodes CASPPPGQAPKDTEAFF.

V gene TRBV5-1 combines with J gene TRBJ2-2; 11 bases map to TRBD2. Unmatched junction bases numbered 11, after V lost 3 bases and J lost 4 bases. This CDR3 region has 18 residues. Germline V gene sequence: CDR1 SGHRS, CDR2 YFSETQ. The CDR3 here is CASSSTPTSGSATGELFF. Written as DNA, the CDR3 is TGCGCCAGCAGCTCCACCCCTACTAGCGGGAGTGCCACCGGGGAGCTGTTTTTT.

This chain joins TRBV4-1 and TRBJ1-4; D is perhaps TRBD1 (6 bases). Trimming stripped 1 base from V and 6 bases from J, with 15 bases between. The CDR3 totals 16 residues. Germline V lookup: CDR1 MGHRA, CDR2 YSYEKL. The CDR3 sequence is CASSQARNRADEKLFF. CDR3 bases: TGCGCCAGCAGCCAAGCCCGTAACAGGGCAGATGAAAAACTGTTTTTT.

The genes are TRBV23-1 and TRBJ2-5, with 7 bases identical to TRBD1. TRBV23-1 is filed as an ORF, its function uncertain. Trimming cost V 7 bases and J 2 bases; bases outside gene matches: 7. The CDR3 length is 14 residues. Here the CDR3 DNA reads TGCGCCAGCACCCCGACAGGGCGACAAGAGACCCAGTACTTC. Translation gives CASTPTGRQETQYF.

This clone has more than one count but fewer than ten. The chain has TRBV28 and TRBJ2-7; a possible D gene is TRBD1 (5 bases). V dropped 3 bases and J dropped 6 bases, with 9 bases sitting between them. CDR3 length equals 12 residues. From germline, CDR1 is MDHEN and CDR2 SYDVKM. The DNA for the CDR3 is TGTGCCAGCAGTTTCGCAGGGCGCGAGCAGTACTTC. Translated, it gives CASSFAGREQYF.

The V gene is TRBV5-6, the J gene TRBJ1-5; no reliable D call. The CDR3 runs 15 residues. Trimming stripped 4 bases from V and 5 bases from J, with 16 bases between. Germline CDR1 SGHDT, CDR2 YYEEEE. CDR3 DNA: TGTGCCAGCAGCCTACAGCCCGGGAGTTATCAGCCCCAGCATTTT. The encoded protein is CASSLQPGSYQPQHF. Full variable domain (remainder filled in from reference TRBV5-6 and TRBJ1-5): DAGVTQSPTHLIKTRGQQVTLRCSPKSGHDTVSWYQQALGQGPQFIFQYYEEEERQRGNFPDRFSGHQFPNYSSELNVNALLLGDSALYLCASSLQPGSYQPQHFGDGTRLSIL.

This chain links TRBV12-3 or TRBV12-4 with TRBJ1-5; 7 nucleotides match TRBD1. This CDR3 contains 13 residues. Trimming took 6 bases from V and 8 from J; bases not matched to a gene: 7. The chain's CDR3 is CASRTGEAEPQHF. CDR3 in DNA: TGTGCCAGCAGAACAGGGGAGGCTGAGCCCCAGCATTTT.

The V call is TRBV4-2, the J call TRBJ2-3; 8 positions match TRBD2. Germline lookup yields CDR1 LGHNA and CDR2 YNFKEQ. The length of the CDR3 is 16 residues. With V trimmed by 0 bases and J by 4 bases, 6 bases remained unmatched. This CDR3 reads CASSQEGTRRADTQYF. The CDR3 DNA sequence: TGTGCCAGCAGCCAAGAGGGGACTAGAAGGGCAGATACGCAGTATTTT.

This chain uses TRBV7-6 with TRBJ2-7; the D gene is possibly TRBD1 (5 bases). Germline assignment: CDR1 SGHVS and CDR2 FNYEAQ. The CDR3 spans 15 residues. The germline V and J ends were trimmed by 3 bases and 7 bases, with 19 bases remaining between them. Here the CDR3 DNA reads TGTGCCAGCAGCTTGTTGAGGCAGGGTTTGGGAGAGCAGTACTTC. Its translation: CASSLLRQGLGEQYF.

V gene TRBV7-8 combines with J gene TRBJ2-3, with D possibly being TRBD2 (6 bases). The CDR3 extends over 16 amino acids. Germline assignment: CDR1 SGHVS and CDR2 FQNEAQ. With 0 bases removed from V and 0 bases from J, the gap between germline ends came to 10 bases. This CDR3 is CASSLATRGSTDTQYF. CDR3 DNA sequence: TGTGCCAGCAGCTTAGCGACTCGGGGGAGCACAGATACGCAGTATTTT.

The CDR3 bases are TGTGCCAGCAGCTTAGAGCCCGGGGTGGGAACTGAAGCTTTCTTT. Its translation is CASSLEPGVGTEAFF. V gene TRBV7-2 combines with J gene TRBJ1-1, with D unresolved. The V end was cut by 1 base, the J end by 5 bases, with 14 bases between. The CDR3 has 15 amino acids. Germline CDR1 and CDR2: SGHTA and FQGNSA.

The chain employs TRBV24-1 and TRBJ2-2, with 9 bases aligning to TRBD1. This CDR3 is built from 16 residues. V lost 4 bases, J lost 3 bases, and 5 bases stayed unmatched. Germline V gene lookup returns CDR1 KGHDR and CDR2 SFDVKD. CDR3 sequence: CATSDRTGGHTGELFF. The CDR3 DNA follows: TGTGCCACCAGTGACCGTACAGGGGGCCACACCGGGGAGCTGTTTTTT.